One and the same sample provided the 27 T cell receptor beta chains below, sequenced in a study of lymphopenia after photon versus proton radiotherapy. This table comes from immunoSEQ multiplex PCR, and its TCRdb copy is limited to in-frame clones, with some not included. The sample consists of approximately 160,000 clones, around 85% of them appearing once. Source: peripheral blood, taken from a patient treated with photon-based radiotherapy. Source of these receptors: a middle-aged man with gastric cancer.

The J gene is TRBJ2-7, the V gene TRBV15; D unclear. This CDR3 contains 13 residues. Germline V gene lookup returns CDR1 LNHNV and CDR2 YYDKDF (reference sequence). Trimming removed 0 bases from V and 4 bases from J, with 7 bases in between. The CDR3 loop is CATSRDQAYEQYF. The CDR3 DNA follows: TGTGCCACCAGCAGAGATCAGGCTTACGAGCAGTACTTC. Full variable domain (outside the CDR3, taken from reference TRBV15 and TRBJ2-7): DAMVIQNPRYQVTQFGKPVTLSCSQTLNHNVMYWYQQKSSQAPKLLFHYYDKDFNNEADTPDNFQSRRPNTSFCFLDIRSPGLGDTAMYLCATSRDQAYEQYFGPGTRLTVT.

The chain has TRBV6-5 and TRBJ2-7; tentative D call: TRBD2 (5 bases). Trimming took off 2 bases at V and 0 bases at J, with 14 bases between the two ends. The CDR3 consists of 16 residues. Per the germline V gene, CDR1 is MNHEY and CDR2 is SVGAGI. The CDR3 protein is CASSYKRDRSSYEQYF. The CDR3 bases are TGTGCCAGCAGTTACAAACGGGATCGTTCCTCCTACGAGCAGTACTTC.

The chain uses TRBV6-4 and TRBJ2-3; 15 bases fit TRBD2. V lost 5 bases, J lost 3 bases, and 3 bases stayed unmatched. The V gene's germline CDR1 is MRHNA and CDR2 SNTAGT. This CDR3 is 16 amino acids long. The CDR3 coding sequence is TGTGCCAGCAGTACCGGGACTAGCGGGAGGACAGATACGCAGTATTTT. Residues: CASSTGTSGRTDTQYF.

Here the CDR3 reads CASSPGLAVYEQYF. CDR3 nucleotide sequence: TGTGCCAGCTCGCCGGGACTAGCGGTGTACGAGCAGTACTTC. The chain carries TRBV18 and TRBJ2-7, with 11 bases identical to TRBD2. The CDR3 length is 14 residues. CDR1 is KGHSH, CDR2 LQKENI, per germline. Trimming cost V 6 bases and J 4 bases; bases outside gene matches: 5.

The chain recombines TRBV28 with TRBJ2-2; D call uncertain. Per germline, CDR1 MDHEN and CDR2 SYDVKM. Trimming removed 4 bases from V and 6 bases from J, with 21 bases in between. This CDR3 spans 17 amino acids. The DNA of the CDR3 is TGTGCCAGCAGTTACACTATCCACCCATTCCTCGCCGGGGAGCTGTTTTTT. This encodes CASSYTIHPFLAGELFF.

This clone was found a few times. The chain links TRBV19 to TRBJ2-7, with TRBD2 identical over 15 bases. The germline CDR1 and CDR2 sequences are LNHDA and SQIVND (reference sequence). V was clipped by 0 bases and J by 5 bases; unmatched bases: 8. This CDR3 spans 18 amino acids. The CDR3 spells CASSIDWTSGRAANEQYF. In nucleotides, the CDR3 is TGTGCCAGTAGTATAGATTGGACTAGCGGGAGGGCCGCGAACGAGCAGTACTTC.

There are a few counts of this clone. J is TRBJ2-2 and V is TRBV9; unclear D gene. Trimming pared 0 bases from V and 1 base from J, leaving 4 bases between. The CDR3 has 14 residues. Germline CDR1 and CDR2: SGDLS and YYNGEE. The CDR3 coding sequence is TGTGCCAGCAGCGTAGGAGAGAACACCGGGGAGCTGTTTTTT. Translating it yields CASSVGENTGELFF.

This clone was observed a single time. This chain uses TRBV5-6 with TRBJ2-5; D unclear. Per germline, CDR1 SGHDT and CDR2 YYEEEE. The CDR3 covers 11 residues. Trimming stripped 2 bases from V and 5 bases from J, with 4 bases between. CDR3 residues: CASSFEETQYF. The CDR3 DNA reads TGTGCCAGCAGCTTTGAGGAGACCCAGTACTTC. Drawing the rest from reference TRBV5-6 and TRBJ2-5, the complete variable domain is DAGVTQSPTHLIKTRGQQVTLRCSPKSGHDTVSWYQQALGQGPQFIFQYYEEEERQRGNFPDRFSGHQFPNYSSELNVNALLLGDSALYLCASSFEETQYFGPGTRLLVL.

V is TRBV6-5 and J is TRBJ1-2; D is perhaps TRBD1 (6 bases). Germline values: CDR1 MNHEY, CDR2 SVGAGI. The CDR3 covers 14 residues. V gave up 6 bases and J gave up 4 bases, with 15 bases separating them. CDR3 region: CASSRGQYVYGYTF. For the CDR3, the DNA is TGTGCCAGCAGCCGAGGACAGTATGTCTATGGCTACACCTTC.

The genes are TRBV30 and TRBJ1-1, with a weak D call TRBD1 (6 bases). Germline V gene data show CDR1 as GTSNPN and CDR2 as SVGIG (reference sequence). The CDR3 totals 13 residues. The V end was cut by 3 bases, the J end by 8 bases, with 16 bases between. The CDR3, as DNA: TGTGCCTGGAGGACAGGCCCCGTTCGGGAAGCTTTCTTT. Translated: CAWRTGPVREAFF.

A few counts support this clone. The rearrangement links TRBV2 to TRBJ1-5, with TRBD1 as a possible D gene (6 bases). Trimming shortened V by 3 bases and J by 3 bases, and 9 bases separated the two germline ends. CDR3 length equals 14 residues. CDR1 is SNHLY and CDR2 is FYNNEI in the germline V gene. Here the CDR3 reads CASSDRGYNQPQHF. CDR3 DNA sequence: TGTGCCAGCAGTGACAGGGGCTACAATCAGCCCCAGCATTTT.

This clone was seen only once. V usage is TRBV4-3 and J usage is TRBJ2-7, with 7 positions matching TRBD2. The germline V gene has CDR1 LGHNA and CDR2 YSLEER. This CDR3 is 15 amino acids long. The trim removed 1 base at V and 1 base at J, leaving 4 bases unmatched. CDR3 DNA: TGCGCCAGCAGCCAAGGCACGGGAGGATCCTACGAGCAGTACTTC. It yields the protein CASSQGTGGSYEQYF.

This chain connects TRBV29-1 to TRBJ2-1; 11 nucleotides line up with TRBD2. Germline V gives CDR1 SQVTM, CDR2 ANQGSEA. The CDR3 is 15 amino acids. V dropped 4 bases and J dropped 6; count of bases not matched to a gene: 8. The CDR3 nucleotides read TGCAGCGTTGGAGCCGGGACTAGCGGACTCAATGAGCAGTTCTTC. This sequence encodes CSVGAGTSGLNEQFF.

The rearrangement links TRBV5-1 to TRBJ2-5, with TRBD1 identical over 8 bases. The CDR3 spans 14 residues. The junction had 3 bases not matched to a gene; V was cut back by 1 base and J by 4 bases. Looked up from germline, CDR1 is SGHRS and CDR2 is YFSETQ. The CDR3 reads CASSLSGGGETQYF. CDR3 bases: TGCGCCAGCAGCTTGTCAGGGGGCGGAGAGACCCAGTACTTC.

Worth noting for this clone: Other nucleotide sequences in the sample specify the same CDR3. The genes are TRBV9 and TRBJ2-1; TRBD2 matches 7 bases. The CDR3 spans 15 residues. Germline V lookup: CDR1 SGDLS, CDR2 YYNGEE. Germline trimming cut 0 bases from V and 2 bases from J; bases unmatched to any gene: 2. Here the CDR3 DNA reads TGTGCCAGCAGCGTAGCTAGCGGAACCTACAATGAGCAGTTCTTC. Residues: CASSVASGTYNEQFF.

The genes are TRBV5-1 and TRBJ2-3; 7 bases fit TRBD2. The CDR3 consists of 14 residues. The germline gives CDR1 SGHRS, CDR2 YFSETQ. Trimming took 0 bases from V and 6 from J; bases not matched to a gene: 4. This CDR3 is CASSLDRREDTQYF. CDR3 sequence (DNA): TGCGCCAGCAGCTTGGACAGGCGGGAGGATACGCAGTATTTT.

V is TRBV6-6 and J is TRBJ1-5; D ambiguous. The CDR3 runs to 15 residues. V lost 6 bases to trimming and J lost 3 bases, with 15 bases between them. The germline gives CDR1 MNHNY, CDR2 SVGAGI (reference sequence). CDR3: CASRGAQFSNQPQHF. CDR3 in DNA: TGTGCCAGCAGGGGTGCCCAGTTTTCCAATCAGCCCCAGCATTTT.

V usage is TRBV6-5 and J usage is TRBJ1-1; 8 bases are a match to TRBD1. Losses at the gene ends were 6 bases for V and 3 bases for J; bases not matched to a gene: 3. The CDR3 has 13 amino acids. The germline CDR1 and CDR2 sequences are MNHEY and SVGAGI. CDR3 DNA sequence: TGTGCCAGCAGCCGACAGGGGCACACTGAAGCTTTCTTT. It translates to CASSRQGHTEAFF.

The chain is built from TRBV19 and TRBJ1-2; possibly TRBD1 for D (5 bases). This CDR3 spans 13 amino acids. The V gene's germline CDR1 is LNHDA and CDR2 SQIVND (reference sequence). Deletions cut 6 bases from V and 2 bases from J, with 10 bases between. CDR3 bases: TGTGCCAGTAGGTCTCCAGGGAACTATGGCTACACCTTC. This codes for CASRSPGNYGYTF.

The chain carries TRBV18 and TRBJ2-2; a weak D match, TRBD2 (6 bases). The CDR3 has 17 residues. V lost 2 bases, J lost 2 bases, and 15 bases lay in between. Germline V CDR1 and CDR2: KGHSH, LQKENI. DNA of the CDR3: TGTGCCAGCTCACCATCAATGGGCGGGACTAACACCGGGGAGCTGTTTTTT. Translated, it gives CASSPSMGGTNTGELFF. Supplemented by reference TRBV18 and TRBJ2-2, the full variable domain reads NAGVMQNPRHLVRRRGQEARLRCSPMKGHSHVYWYRQLPEEGLKFMVYLQKENIIDESGMPKERFSAEFPKEGPSILRIQQVVRGDSAAYFCASSPSMGGTNTGELFFGEGSRLTVL.

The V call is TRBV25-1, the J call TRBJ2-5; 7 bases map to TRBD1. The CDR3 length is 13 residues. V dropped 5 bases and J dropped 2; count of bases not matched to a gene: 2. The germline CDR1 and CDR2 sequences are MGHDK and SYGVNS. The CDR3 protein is CASSRQGQETQYF. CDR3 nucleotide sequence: TGTGCCAGCAGTAGACAGGGTCAAGAGACCCAGTACTTC.

The CDR3 here is CASSDRGLAGSTDTQYF. CDR3 in DNA: TGTGCCAGCAGCGATAGAGGGCTAGCGGGAAGCACAGATACGCAGTATTTT. The chain uses TRBV7-8 and TRBJ2-3; the match to TRBD2 covers 9 bases. CDR1 and CDR2 (germline): SGHVS, FQNEAQ. Trimming took 5 bases from V and 0 from J; bases not matched to a gene: 9. The CDR3 is 17 amino acids.

CDR3 bases: TGTGCCAGCAGTCTTCGCGCCAATCAGCCCCAGCATTTT. The encoded protein is CASSLRANQPQHF. The gene calls are TRBV28 and TRBJ1-5; D unresolved. V lost 5 bases, J lost 3 bases, and 8 bases lay in between. Germline V gene lookup returns CDR1 MDHEN and CDR2 SYDVKM. The CDR3 extends over 13 amino acids. The full variable domain, in which reference TRBV28 and TRBJ1-5 provide the parts outside the CDR3, is DVKVTQSSRYLVKRTGEKVFLECVQDMDHENMFWYRQDPGLGLRLIYFSYDVKMKEKGDIPEGYSVSREKKERFSLILESASTNQTSMYLCASSLRANQPQHFGDGTRLSIL.

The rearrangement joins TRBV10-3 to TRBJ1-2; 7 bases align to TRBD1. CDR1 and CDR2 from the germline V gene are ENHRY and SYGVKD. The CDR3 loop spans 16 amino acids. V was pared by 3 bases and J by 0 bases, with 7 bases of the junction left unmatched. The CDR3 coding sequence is TGTGCCATCAGTGACGGAGGGACAGATTCTAACTATGGCTACACCTTC. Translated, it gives CAISDGGTDSNYGYTF.

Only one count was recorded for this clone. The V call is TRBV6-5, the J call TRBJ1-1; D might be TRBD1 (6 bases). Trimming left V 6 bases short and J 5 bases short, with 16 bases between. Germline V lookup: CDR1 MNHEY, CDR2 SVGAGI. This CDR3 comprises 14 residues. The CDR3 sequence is CASSNARGRTEAFF. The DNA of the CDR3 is TGTGCCAGCAGCAACGCCAGGGGTAGGACTGAAGCTTTCTTT.

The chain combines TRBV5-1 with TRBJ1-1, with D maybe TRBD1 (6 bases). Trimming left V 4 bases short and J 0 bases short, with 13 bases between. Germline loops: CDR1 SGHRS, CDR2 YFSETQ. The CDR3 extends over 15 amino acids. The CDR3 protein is CASSKDRSMNTEAFF. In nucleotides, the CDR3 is TGCGCCAGCAGCAAAGACAGGTCAATGAACACTGAAGCTTTCTTT.

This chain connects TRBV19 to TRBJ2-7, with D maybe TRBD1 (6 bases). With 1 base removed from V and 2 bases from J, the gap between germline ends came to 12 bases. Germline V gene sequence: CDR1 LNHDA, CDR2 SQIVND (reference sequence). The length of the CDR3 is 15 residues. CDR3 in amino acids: CASSIGTELPYEQYF. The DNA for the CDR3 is TGTGCCAGTAGTATAGGGACAGAACTCCCCTACGAGCAGTACTTC.